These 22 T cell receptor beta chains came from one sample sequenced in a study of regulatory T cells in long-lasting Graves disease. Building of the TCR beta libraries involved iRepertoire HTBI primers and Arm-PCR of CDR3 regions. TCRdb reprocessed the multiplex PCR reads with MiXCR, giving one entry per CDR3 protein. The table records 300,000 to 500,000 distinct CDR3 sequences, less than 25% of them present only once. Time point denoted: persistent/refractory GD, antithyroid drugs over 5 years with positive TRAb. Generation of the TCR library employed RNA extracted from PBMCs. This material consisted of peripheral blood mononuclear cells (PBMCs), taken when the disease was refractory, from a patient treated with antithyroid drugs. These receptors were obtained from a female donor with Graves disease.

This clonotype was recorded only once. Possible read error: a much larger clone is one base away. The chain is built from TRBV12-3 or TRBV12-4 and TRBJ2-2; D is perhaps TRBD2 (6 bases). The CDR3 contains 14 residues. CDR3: CASSWTPNTGEVFF. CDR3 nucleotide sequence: TGTGCCAGCAGTTGGACTCCGAACACCGGGGAGGTGTTTTTT.

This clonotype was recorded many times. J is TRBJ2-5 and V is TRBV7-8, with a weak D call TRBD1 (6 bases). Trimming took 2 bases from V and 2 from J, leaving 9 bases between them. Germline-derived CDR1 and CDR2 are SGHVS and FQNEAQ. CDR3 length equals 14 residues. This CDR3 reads CASSLLQGQETQYF. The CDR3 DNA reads TGTGCCAGCAGCTTACTACAGGGTCAAGAGACCCAGTACTTC.

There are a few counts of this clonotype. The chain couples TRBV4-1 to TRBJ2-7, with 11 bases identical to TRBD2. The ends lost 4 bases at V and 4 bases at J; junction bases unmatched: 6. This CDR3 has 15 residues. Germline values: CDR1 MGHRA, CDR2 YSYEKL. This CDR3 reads CASSLITSGGYEQYF. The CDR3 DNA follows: TGCGCCAGCAGCCTTATTACTAGCGGGGGATACGAGCAGTACTTC.

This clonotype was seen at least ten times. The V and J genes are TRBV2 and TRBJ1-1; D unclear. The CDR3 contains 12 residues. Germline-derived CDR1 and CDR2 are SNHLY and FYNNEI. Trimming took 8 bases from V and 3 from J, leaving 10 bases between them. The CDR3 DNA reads TGTGCCAGCCTAGGCGGATACACTGAAGCTTTCTTT. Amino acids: CASLGGYTEAFF.

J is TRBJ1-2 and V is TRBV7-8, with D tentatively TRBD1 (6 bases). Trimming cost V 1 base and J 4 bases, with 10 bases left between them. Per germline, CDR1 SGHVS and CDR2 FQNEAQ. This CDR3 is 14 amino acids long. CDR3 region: CASSLGTVTYGYTF. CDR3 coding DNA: TGTGCCAGCAGCTTAGGGACAGTTACCTATGGCTACACCTTC.

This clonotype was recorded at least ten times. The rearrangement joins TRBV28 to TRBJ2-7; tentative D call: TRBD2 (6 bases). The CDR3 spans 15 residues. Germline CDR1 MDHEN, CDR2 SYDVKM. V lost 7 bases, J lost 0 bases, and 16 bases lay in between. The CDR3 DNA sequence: TGTGCCAGCACTCCACCAGCCGGGGGCTCCTACGAGCAGTACTTC. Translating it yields CASTPPAGGSYEQYF. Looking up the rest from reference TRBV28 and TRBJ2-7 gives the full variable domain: DVKVTQSSRYLVKRTGEKVFLECVQDMDHENMFWYRQDPGLGLRLIYFSYDVKMKEKGDIPEGYSVSREKKERFSLILESASTNQTSMYLCASTPPAGGSYEQYFGPGTRLTVT.

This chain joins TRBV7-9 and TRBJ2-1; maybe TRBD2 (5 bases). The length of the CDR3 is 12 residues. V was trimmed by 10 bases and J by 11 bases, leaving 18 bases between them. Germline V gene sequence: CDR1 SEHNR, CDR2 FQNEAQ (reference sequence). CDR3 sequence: CATAIGDGKQFF. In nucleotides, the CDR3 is TGTGCCACGGCAATTGGAGACGGGAAGCAGTTCTTC.

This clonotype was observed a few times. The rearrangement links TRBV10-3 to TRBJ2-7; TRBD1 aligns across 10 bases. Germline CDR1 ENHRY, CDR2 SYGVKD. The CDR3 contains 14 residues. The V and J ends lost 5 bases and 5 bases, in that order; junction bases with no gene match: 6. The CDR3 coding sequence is TGTGCCATCAGTAAGGGACAGGGGTGGGACGAGCAGTACTTC. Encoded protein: CAISKGQGWDEQYF.

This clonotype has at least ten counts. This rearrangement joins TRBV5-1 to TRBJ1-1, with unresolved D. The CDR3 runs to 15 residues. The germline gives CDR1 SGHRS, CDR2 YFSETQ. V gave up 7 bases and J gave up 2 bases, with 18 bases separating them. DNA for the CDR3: TGCGCCAGCTCCTCGGTTGCGGGCTTTAACACTGAAGCTTTCTTT. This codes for CASSSVAGFNTEAFF.

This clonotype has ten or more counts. This chain's CDR3 is CASSEVQGYEWSEAFF. DNA of the CDR3: TGTGCCAGCAGTGAAGTACAGGGATATGAATGGTCGGAAGCTTTCTTT. The chain has TRBV2 and TRBJ1-1; maybe TRBD1 (6 bases). CDR3 length: 16 amino acids. Trimming removed 1 base from V and 8 bases from J, with 20 bases in between. Germline V gives CDR1 SNHLY, CDR2 FYNNEI.

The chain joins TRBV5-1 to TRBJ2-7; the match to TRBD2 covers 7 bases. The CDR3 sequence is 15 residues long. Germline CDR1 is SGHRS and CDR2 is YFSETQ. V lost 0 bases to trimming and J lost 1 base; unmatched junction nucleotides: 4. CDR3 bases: TGCGCCAGCAGCTTGGGACTAGCAGTTTCCTACGAGCAGTACTTC. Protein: CASSLGLAVSYEQYF.

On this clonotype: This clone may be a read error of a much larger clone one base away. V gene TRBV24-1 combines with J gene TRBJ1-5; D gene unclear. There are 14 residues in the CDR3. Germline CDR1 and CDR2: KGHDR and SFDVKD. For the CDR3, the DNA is TGTGCCACCAGTGTGCAGGCCCGCAATCAGCCCCAGCGTTTT. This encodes CATSVQARNQPQRF.

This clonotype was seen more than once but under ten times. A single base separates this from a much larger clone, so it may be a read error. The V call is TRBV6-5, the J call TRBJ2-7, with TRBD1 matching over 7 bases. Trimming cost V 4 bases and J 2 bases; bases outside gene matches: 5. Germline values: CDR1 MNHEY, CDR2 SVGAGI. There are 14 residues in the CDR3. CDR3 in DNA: TGTGCCAGCAGTTCCGGGACAGAAGCCTACGAGCAGTACTTC. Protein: CASSSGTEAYEQYF.

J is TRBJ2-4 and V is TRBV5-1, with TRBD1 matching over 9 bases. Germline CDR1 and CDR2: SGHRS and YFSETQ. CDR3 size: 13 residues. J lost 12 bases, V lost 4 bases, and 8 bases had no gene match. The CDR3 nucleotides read TGCGCCAGCAGCCCGGGACAGGGTCTATATCAGTACTTC. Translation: CASSPGQGLYQYF. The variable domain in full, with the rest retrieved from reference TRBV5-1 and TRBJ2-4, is KAGVTQTPRYLIKTRGQQVTLSCSPISGHRSVSWYQQTPGQGLQFLFEYFSETQRNKGNFPGRFSGRQFSNSRSEMNVSTLELGDSALYLCASSPGQGLYQYFGAGTRLSVL.

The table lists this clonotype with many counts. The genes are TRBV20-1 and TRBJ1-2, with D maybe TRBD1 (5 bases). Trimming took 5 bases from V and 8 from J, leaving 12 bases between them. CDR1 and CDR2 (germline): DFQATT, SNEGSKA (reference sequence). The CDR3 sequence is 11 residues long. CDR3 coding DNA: TGCAGTGCTGTCGGGACTTCGGGCTACACCTTC. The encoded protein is CSAVGTSGYTF.

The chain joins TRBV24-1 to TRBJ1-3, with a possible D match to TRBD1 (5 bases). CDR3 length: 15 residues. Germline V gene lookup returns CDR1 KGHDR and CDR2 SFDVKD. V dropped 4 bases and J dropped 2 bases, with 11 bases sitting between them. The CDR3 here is CATSDSQGPGNTIYF. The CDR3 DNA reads TGTGCCACCAGTGACTCCCAGGGTCCTGGAAACACCATATATTTT.

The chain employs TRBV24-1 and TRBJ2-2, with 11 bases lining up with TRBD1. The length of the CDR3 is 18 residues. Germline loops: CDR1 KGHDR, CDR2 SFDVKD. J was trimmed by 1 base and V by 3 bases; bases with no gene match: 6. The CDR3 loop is CATSDQGQGGMNTGELFF. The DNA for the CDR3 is TGTGCCACCAGTGATCAGGGACAGGGGGGAATGAACACCGGGGAGCTGTTTTTT.

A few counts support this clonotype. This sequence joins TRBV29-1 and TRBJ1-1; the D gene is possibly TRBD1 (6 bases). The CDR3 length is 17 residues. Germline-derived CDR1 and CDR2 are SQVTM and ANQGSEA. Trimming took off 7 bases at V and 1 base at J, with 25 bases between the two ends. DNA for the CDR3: TGCAGCGAGGTCCCGGGTGCGGGACACACAACGAACACTGAAGCTTTCTTT. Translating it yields CSEVPGAGHTTNTEAFF.

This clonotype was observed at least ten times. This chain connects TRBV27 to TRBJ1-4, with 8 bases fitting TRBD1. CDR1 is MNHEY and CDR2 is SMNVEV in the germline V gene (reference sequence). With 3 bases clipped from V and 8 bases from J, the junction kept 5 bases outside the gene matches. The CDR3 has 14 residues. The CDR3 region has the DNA TGTGCCAGCAGTTTTGGGACAGGAACAGAAAAACTGTTTTTT. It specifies CASSFGTGTEKLFF.

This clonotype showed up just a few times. CDR3 amino acids: CATSDRTGGDQPQHF. CDR3 bases: TGTGCCACCAGTGATCGGACAGGTGGGGATCAGCCCCAGCATTTT. The rearrangement uses TRBV24-1 and TRBJ1-5; 7 nucleotides agree with TRBD1. Germline V gene sequence: CDR1 KGHDR, CDR2 SFDVKD. J was trimmed by 5 bases and V by 3 bases; bases with no gene match: 6. The CDR3 extends over 15 amino acids.

The CDR3 sequence is CAWKLSGLQETQYF. Written as DNA, the CDR3 is TGTGCCTGGAAGTTGAGCGGGCTGCAAGAGACCCAGTACTTC. The J gene is TRBJ2-5, the V gene TRBV30, with a weak D call TRBD2 (6 bases). The V gene's germline CDR1 is GTSNPN and CDR2 SVGIG (reference sequence). V was cut by 4 bases and J by 2 bases, with 14 bases left in between. This CDR3 is 14 amino acids long.

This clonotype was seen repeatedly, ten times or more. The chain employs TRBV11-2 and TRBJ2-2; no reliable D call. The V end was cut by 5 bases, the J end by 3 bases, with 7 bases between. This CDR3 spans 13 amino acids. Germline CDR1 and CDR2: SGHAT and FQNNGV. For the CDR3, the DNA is TGTGCCAGCAGCGGTGGGTACACCGGGGAGCTGTTTTTT. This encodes CASSGGYTGELFF.